The rows below give T cell receptor beta chains drawn from one sample of a study of metastatic and nonmetastatic thyroid tumors. With MiXCR, TCRdb reprocessed the PCR reads. This table holds 20,000 to 25,000 clones, 24% found once. What was sequenced was tumor tissue. The receptors were gathered from a female donor with papillary thyroid cancer or a benign thyroid nodule (not recorded which). Some clones in this sample may be carry-over from other donors' samples. CDR3s leave out the opening cysteine and the closing phenylalanine or tryptophan.

TRBJ2-5 TRBV5-1 ASSLSDRGQTQY
TRBJ2-3 TRBV12-3/TRBV12-4 ASRPTLRLATSTDTQY
TRBJ2-1 TRBV20-1 SAPGTSCYNEQF
TRBJ2-7 TRBV7-8 ASSLAEGQVNEQY
TRBJ2-1 TRBV28 ASSFMTRGRGRALRNEQF
TRBJ2-1 TRBV29-1 SVVGGLATQQF
TRBJ2-6 TRBV19 ASSIFTSGANVLT
TRBJ2-7 TRBV6-1 ASQGRAYDQY
TRBJ2-5 TRBV3-1 ASSQCFAGGGETQY
TRBJ1-2 TRBV24-1 ATSDWTGGNYCYA
TRBJ2-1 TRBV20-1 SARDRGSGRWNEQF
TRBJ1-2 TRBV6-1 ASSESTWYGHT
TRBJ1-2 TRBV14 ASSKYRANYGYT
TRBJ2-2 TRBV5-8 ASTPGWGLDTGELF
TRBJ1-2 TRBV6-1 ASSPRQGALGYT
TRBJ1-1 TRBV27 ASRSGTGSTESF
TRBJ1-5 TRBV15 ATSGVHQPQH
TRBJ1-1 TRBV12-3/TRBV12-4 ASSFDRVGWITEAF
TRBJ1-5 TRBV12-3/TRBV12-4 ASSLKDNQPQH
TRBJ2-7 TRBV6-4 ASSDSDGSYEQY
TRBJ2-6 TRBV9 ASSREGTAGANVLT
TRBJ2-7 TRBV14 ASSQNSYEQY
TRBJ2-1 TRBV11-3 ASSLQGSSYNEQF
TRBJ2-7 TRBV20-1 SARTGASYEQY
TRBJ2-1 TRBV2 ASSFGQSYNEQF
TRBJ2-7 TRBV20-1 SARDSGTGGCEQY
TRBJ1-2 TRBV24-1 ATSGQGYDGYT
TRBJ2-3 TRBV20-1 SARDASVASTDTQY
TRBJ2-7 TRBV30 AWSGGREQY
TRBJ2-7 TRBV20-1 SARQGSIYEQY
TRBJ2-3 TRBV2 ASSPGTGSTDTQY
TRBJ2-3 TRBV6-2/TRBV6-3 ASSVDSSGRMDTQY
TRBJ2-7 TRBV19 ASSKSGSYDQY
TRBJ1-2 TRBV5-1 ASSLQGFEGYGYT
TRBJ2-7 TRBV12-3/TRBV12-4 ASSENREGYEQY
TRBJ1-2 TRBV6-5 ASSYCEGFYVYT
TRBJ2-5 TRBV24-1 ATGTSDTQY
TRBJ2-3 TRBV7-2 ASSFDYLSTDTQY
TRBJ2-2 TRBV19 ASSIDPRRTTNTGELF
TRBJ1-6 TRBV4-2 ASSPGGLSSYNSPLH
TRBJ2-1 TRBV11-2 ASSSVQQTYSEQF
TRBJ2-7 TRBV20-1 SARDPGLAGGSYEQY
TRBJ2-5 TRBV6-1 ASSFLGGSQETQY
TRBJ2-1 TRBV6-1 ASADSYNEQF
TRBJ2-2 TRBV7-9 ASSLFRSYPGELF
TRBJ2-1 TRBV20-1 SARDVLAETNEQF
TRBJ2-5 TRBV5-1 ASSFCSGSGETQY
TRBJ2-7 TRBV29-1 SARPGQDSYEQY
TRBJ2-5 TRBV28 ASSLPGTGETQY
TRBJ2-1 TRBV7-3 ASSFRGGNEQF